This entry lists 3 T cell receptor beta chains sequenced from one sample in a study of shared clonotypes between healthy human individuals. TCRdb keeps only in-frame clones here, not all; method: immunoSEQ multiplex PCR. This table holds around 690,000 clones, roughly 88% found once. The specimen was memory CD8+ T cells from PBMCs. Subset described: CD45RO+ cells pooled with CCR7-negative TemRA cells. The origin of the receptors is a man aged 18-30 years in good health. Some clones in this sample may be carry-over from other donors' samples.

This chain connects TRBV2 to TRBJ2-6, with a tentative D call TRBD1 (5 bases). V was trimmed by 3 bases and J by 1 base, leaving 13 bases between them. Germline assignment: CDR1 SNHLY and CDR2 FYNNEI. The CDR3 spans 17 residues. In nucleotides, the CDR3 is TGTGCCAGCAGTGATCCCAGGGTCGGGTCTGGGGCCAACGTCCTGACTTTC. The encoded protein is CASSDPRVGSGANVLTF.

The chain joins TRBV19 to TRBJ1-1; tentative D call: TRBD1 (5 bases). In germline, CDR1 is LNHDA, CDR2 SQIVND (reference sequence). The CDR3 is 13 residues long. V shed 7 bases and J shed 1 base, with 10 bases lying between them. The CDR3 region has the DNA TGTGCCAGTAAGCAGGGAAGGAACACTGAAGCTTTCTTT. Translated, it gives CASKQGRNTEAFF.

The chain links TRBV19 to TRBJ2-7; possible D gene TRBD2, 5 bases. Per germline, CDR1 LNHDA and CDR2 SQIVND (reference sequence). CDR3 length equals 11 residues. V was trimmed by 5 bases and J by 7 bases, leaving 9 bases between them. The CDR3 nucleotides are TGTGCCAGTAGTGGACGGGAAGAGCAGTACTTC. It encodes CASSGREEQYF.